Listed here are 4 T cell receptor beta chains from one sample, sequenced in a study of early T cells in non-severe SARS-CoV-2 infection. TCRdb re-derived calls from the 5' RACE reads in MiXCR, one entry per CDR3 protein. The table lists more than 55,000 distinct CDR3 sequences, more than 8.5% of them singletons, with approximately 15% in the top ten. The sample was whole blood. Receptor source: an adult who was a healthcare worker with PCR-confirmed SARS-CoV-2 infection or an uninfected control (not recorded which).

The chain combines TRBV25-1 with TRBJ1-6; 7 bases are a match to TRBD1. Germline V lookup: CDR1 MGHDK, CDR2 SYGVNS. Losses at the gene ends were 4 bases for V and 4 bases for J; bases not matched to a gene: 4. The CDR3 totals 15 residues. The DNA of the CDR3 is TGTGCCAGCAGTGGACCGGGACAGTATAATTCACCCCTCCACTTT. Translating gives CASSGPGQYNSPLHF. The entire variable domain, with the rest obtained from reference TRBV25-1 and TRBJ1-6, is as follows: EADIYQTPRYLVIGTGKKITLECSQTMGHDKMYWYQQDPGMELHLIHYSYGVNSTEKGDLSSESTVSRIRTEHFPLTLESARPSHTSQYLCASSGPGQYNSPLHFGNGTRLTVT.

This chain joins TRBV28 and TRBJ2-5, with D possibly matching TRBD2 (7 bases). Trimming took off 4 bases at V and 5 bases at J, with 11 bases between the two ends. The CDR3 totals 13 residues. The V gene's germline CDR1 is MDHEN and CDR2 SYDVKM. Here the CDR3 DNA reads TGTGCCAGCAGTTCCGGGGGGCCGGAGACCCAGTACTTC. Protein sequence: CASSSGGPETQYF. Drawing the rest from reference TRBV28 and TRBJ2-5, the complete variable domain is DVKVTQSSRYLVKRTGEKVFLECVQDMDHENMFWYRQDPGLGLRLIYFSYDVKMKEKGDIPEGYSVSREKKERFSLILESASTNQTSMYLCASSSGGPETQYFGPGTRLLVL.

This clonotype appeared many times. The J gene is TRBJ1-1, the V gene TRBV20-1, with 8 bases identical to TRBD1. CDR3 length equals 14 residues. Germline V gene data show CDR1 as DFQATT and CDR2 as SNEGSKA (reference sequence). V lost 1 base to trimming and J lost 4 bases; unmatched junction nucleotides: 5. The CDR3 reads CSARVQGAGTEAFF. For the CDR3, the DNA is TGCAGTGCTAGAGTGCAGGGGGCCGGCACTGAAGCTTTCTTT.

This clonotype was recorded at least ten times. This chain joins TRBV5-6 and TRBJ2-2; 9 bases line up with TRBD2. CDR1 is SGHDT, CDR2 YYEEEE, per germline. Trimming at V came to 0 bases and at J to 4 bases, leaving 7 bases not matched to a gene. The CDR3 is 17 residues long. Here the CDR3 DNA reads TGTGCCAGCAGCTTGGACAGGCTAGCGGGACCCACCGGGGAGCTGTTTTTT. Its translation: CASSLDRLAGPTGELFF.